This T cell receptor beta chain was recovered during a study of shared clonotypes between healthy human individuals. Study-level findings and limits: Non-shared clonotypes displayed generation probabilities falling below those of clonotypes present in all four donors.

Selected positively for CCR7 and CD45RO-negative, naive CD8 cells excluded terminally differentiated effector memory CD45RA+ cells. Trimming cost V 4 bases and J 2 bases, with 11 bases left between them. CDR3 length: 14 residues. The germline V gene has CDR1 SGHDN and CDR2 FVKESK. About this clone itself: Its antigen is currently unknown.

The protocol was immunoSEQ multiplex PCR, while the TCRdb copy is restricted to in-frame clones and leaves out a portion. Of about 2 million clones in the sample, around 96% were seen once. The clonotype originates from a man between 18 and 29 years old in good health. V and J are TRBV14 and TRBJ1-2; D gene unclear. Specimen: naive CD8+ T cells sorted from blood. In DNA form, the CDR3 reads TGTGCCAGCAGCCTCACGACGGCGAACTATGGCTACACCTTC. This encodes CASSLTTANYGYTF.